The 7 T cell receptor beta chains in this list originate from one sample, sequenced in a study of blood T cell repertoires in COVID-19. Measured with immunoSEQ multiplex PCR; TCRdb has only the in-frame clones, and not every one. The repertoire holds 150,000 to 200,000 clones, with over 75% as singletons. The sequenced material came from PBMCs or T cells enriched from blood (not recorded which). These receptors were taken from a man aged 40-55 years who had recovered from COVID-19.

The chain recombines TRBV5-6 with TRBJ1-3; 10 positions match TRBD1. The junction had 7 bases not matched to a gene; V was cut back by 4 bases and J by 15 bases. There are 12 residues in the CDR3. Germline-derived CDR1 and CDR2 are SGHDT and YYEEEE. CDR3 protein: CASSRQGAARYF. In nucleotides, the CDR3 is TGTGCCAGCAGCAGACAGGGGGCGGCGAGATATTTT.

V gene TRBV10-3 combines with J gene TRBJ1-4, with 7 bases matching TRBD1. In germline, CDR1 is ENHRY, CDR2 SYGVKD. CDR3 length: 14 residues. After removal of 3 bases from V and 6 bases from J, the junction contained 4 bases not matched to a gene. The CDR3 here is CAISERDRDEKLFF. The CDR3 nucleotides read TGTGCCATCAGTGAAAGAGACAGGGATGAAAAACTGTTTTTT.

V usage is TRBV5-1 and J usage is TRBJ2-1; 11 bases match TRBD2. The CDR3 runs to 16 residues. Per the germline V gene, CDR1 is SGHRS and CDR2 is YFSETQ. Losses at the gene ends were 1 base for V and 7 bases for J; bases not matched to a gene: 7. The CDR3 spells CASSLNSGGALNEQFF. The CDR3 coding sequence is TGCGCCAGCAGCTTGAATAGCGGGGGGGCCTTAAATGAGCAGTTCTTC. Together with reference TRBV5-1 and TRBJ2-1, the CDR3 gives the full variable domain: KAGVTQTPRYLIKTRGQQVTLSCSPISGHRSVSWYQQTPGQGLQFLFEYFSETQRNKGNFPGRFSGRQFSNSRSEMNVSTLELGDSALYLCASSLNSGGALNEQFFGPGTRLTVL.

A note on this clone: A junction boundary mismatches the germline segment, possibly from a read error. The gene calls are TRBV6-1 and TRBJ1-5; 8 positions match TRBD1. CDR3 size: 14 residues. Germline CDR1 is MNHNS and CDR2 is SASEGT. The CDR3 reads CASSESQGAGTDNF. In nucleotides, the CDR3 is TGTGCCAGCAGTGAGTCCCAGGGGGCGGGCACAGACAATTTT.

The chain carries TRBV5-1 and TRBJ2-3, with D possibly TRBD1 on 6 matching bases. Germline V gene lookup returns CDR1 SGHRS and CDR2 YFSETQ. Trimming removed 4 bases from V and 3 bases from J, with 15 bases in between. The CDR3 is 15 amino acids. The CDR3 DNA is TGCGCCAGCAGCCCTGGGTACCAGGGGACAGATACGCAGTATTTT. Its translation: CASSPGYQGTDTQYF.

The rearrangement uses TRBV11-2 and TRBJ2-3, with D unclear. The CDR3 sequence is 14 residues long. Trimming took 3 bases from V and 0 from J, leaving 7 bases between them. Germline values: CDR1 SGHAT, CDR2 FQNNGV. The CDR3 region is CASSFGTSTDTQYF. The CDR3 DNA sequence: TGTGCCAGCAGCTTTGGCACCAGCACAGATACGCAGTATTTT.

The genes are TRBV24-1 and TRBJ2-2; 8 positions match TRBD1. V lost 12 bases to trimming and J lost 5 bases; unmatched junction nucleotides: 7. CDR1 and CDR2 (germline): KGHDR, SFDVKD. The CDR3 has 13 residues. The CDR3 coding sequence is TGTGCCTCGCAGGGGGCGCGGACCGGGGAGCTGTTTTTT. Translating it yields CASQGARTGELFF.